The 25 T cell receptor beta chains presented below share a single source sample, sequenced in a study of T cell repertoires in cytomegalovirus infection. For these TCRs, the target antigens are not known. TCRdb ran MiXCR on the reads and lists one entry per CDR3 protein. This table holds 100,000 or so distinct CDR3 sequences, 25% to 30% found once. This specimen was CD8+ T cells from cultured PBMCs, taken from culture after CMV antigen stimulation. The receptors stem from a human donor in good health (CMV status not recorded). Some clones in this sample may be carry-over from other donors' samples.

In this sample, this clonotype turned up many times. This sequence joins TRBV6-5 and TRBJ1-2, with 7 bases aligning to TRBD1. In germline, CDR1 is MNHEY, CDR2 SVGAGI. J gave up 6 bases and V 0 bases, and 10 bases lay outside the gene matches. The CDR3 is 16 amino acids. The DNA of the CDR3 is TGTGCCAGCAGTTACTCGGGGGACAGAGGGGGCCATGGCTACACCTTC. Translating it yields CASSYSGDRGGHGYTF.

In the case of this clonotype: Germline is not matched at one junction end, which may reflect a read error. The chain employs TRBV7-9 and TRBJ1-1; no clear D. Germline CDR1 reads SEHNR; CDR2 reads FQNEAQ (reference sequence). The CDR3 extends over 13 amino acids. CDR3 region: CASSQGTNAEAFF. The CDR3 DNA is TGTGCCAGCAGCCAAGGAACGAACGCTGAAGCTTTCTTT. Based on the CDR3 plus reference TRBV7-9 and TRBJ1-1, the full variable domain is DTGVSQNPRHKITKRGQNVTFRCDPISEHNRLYWYRQTLGQGPEFLTYFQNEAQLEKSRLLSDRFSAERPKGSFSTLEIQRTEQGDSAMYLCASSQGTNAEAFFGQGTRLTVV.

The J gene is TRBJ1-1, the V gene TRBV4-1, with unresolved D. Germline lookup yields CDR1 MGHRA and CDR2 YSYEKL. With 3 bases removed from V and 0 bases from J, the gap between germline ends came to 5 bases. The CDR3 covers 13 residues. CDR3 sequence: CASSHPVNTEAFF. In DNA, the CDR3 is TGCGCCAGCAGCCACCCAGTGAACACTGAAGCTTTCTTT.

The chain carries TRBV10-3 and TRBJ1-2, with 8 bases matching TRBD1. The CDR3 length is 15 residues. With V trimmed by 3 bases and J by 4 bases, 7 bases remained unmatched. Germline V CDR1 and CDR2: ENHRY, SYGVKD. CDR3 DNA: TGTGCCATCAGTGATGGGACAGGTCCCCGCTATGGCTACACCTTC. Amino acids: CAISDGTGPRYGYTF.

This clonotype was seen many times. The genes are TRBV27 and TRBJ1-6; D is unresolved. From germline, CDR1 is MNHEY and CDR2 SMNVEV (reference sequence). The CDR3 spans 16 residues. V was cut by 5 bases and J by 5 bases, with 16 bases left in between. The CDR3 DNA follows: TGTGCCAGCAGTCCCCAGAACCCAACCGATAATTCACCCCTCCACTTT. It is translated as CASSPQNPTDNSPLHF.

This chain links TRBV4-1 with TRBJ2-7; D might be TRBD1 or TRBD2, each matching 6 bases. In germline, CDR1 is MGHRA, CDR2 YSYEKL. This CDR3 has 16 residues. Trimming took off 1 base at V and 0 bases at J, with 13 bases between the two ends. The CDR3 DNA is TGCGCCAGCAGCCAAGCTGAGGGGGGCGCCTCCTACGAGCAGTACTTC. It encodes CASSQAEGGASYEQYF.

This clonotype was counted many times. The chain is built from TRBV5-4 and TRBJ1-5; 9 positions agree with TRBD1. CDR1 is SGHNT and CDR2 is YYREEE in the germline V gene (reference sequence). Trimming removed 4 bases from V and 9 bases from J; junction bases left unmatched: 17. The CDR3 is 17 amino acids. The CDR3 region is CASSNEPGQGRVGPQHF. The CDR3 coding sequence is TGTGCCAGCAGCAATGAGCCGGGACAGGGAAGGGTAGGGCCCCAGCATTTT.

The sample holds a few counts of this clonotype. The J gene is TRBJ1-2, the V gene TRBV12-3 or TRBV12-4, with D perhaps matching TRBD1 (5 bases). The CDR3 consists of 13 residues. Trimming pared 2 bases from V and 8 bases from J, leaving 12 bases between. This chain's CDR3 is CASSLWPGPGYTF. For the CDR3, the DNA is TGTGCCAGCAGTTTATGGCCAGGGCCGGGCTACACCTTC.

This clonotype was seen at least ten times. The chain employs TRBV2 and TRBJ1-1, with unresolved D. Germline V gene lookup returns CDR1 SNHLY and CDR2 FYNNEI. Trimming left V 3 bases short and J 4 bases short, with 9 bases between. The CDR3 spans 13 residues. The DNA for the CDR3 is TGTGCCAGCAGTGAGAGGACGGTCACTGAAGCTTTCTTT. Protein product: CASSERTVTEAFF.

The chain couples TRBV28 to TRBJ1-6; D not certain. V lost 3 bases and J 4 bases, leaving 7 bases between the germline ends. CDR1 and CDR2 (germline): MDHEN, SYDVKM. There are 14 residues in the CDR3. CDR3 sequence reads: CASSFLKYNSPLHF. CDR3 DNA sequence: TGTGCCAGCAGTTTCCTGAAATATAATTCACCCCTCCACTTT.

This clonotype was seen more than once but under ten times. The chain employs TRBV6-1 and TRBJ2-7; TRBD2 matches 12 bases. Germline values: CDR1 MNHNS, CDR2 SASEGT. CDR3 size: 14 residues. V lost 6 bases to trimming and J lost 5 bases; unmatched junction nucleotides: 5. This CDR3 is CASRASGGADEQYF. The CDR3 nucleotides read TGTGCCAGCAGGGCTAGCGGGGGGGCCGACGAGCAGTACTTC.

On this clonotype itself: A read error may account for a junction end that differs from germline. The chain's CDR3 is CARSLWEGQYF. CDR3 nucleotide sequence: TGTGCCAGAAGTTTATGGGAGGGGCAGTACTTC. The chain joins TRBV28 to TRBJ2-7, with 7 nucleotides matching TRBD2. The CDR3 covers 11 residues. Germline V gives CDR1 MDHEN, CDR2 SYDVKM.

Worth noting for this clonotype: Given the absence of the conserved phenylalanine or tryptophan at the CDR3 end, a read error is likely. The J gene is TRBJ2-1, the V gene TRBV2; D remains unclear. The CDR3 runs to 13 residues. Germline V gene data show CDR1 as SNHLY and CDR2 as FYNNEI. Trimming took off 2 bases at V and 5 bases at J, with 7 bases between the two ends. CDR3 in amino acids: CASSESRDNEQFI. CDR3 in DNA: TGTGCCAGCAGTGAAAGCAGAGACAATGAGCAGTTCATC.

CDR3 protein: CASSPSGTNTGELFF. The CDR3 bases are TGTGCCAGCAGCCCTTCCGGGACAAACACCGGGGAGCTGTTTTTT. This chain joins TRBV7-4 and TRBJ2-2; TRBD1 might be the D (6 bases). The CDR3 has 15 amino acids. Germline lookup yields CDR1 SGHVT and CDR2 SQSDAQ. Trimming shortened V by 5 bases and J by 2 bases, and 12 bases separated the two germline ends.

This clonotype was detected only a few times. CDR3 sequence: CASTPFGGIEQFF. The CDR3 region has the DNA TGTGCCAGTACCCCCTTCGGGGGGATTGAGCAGTTCTTC. The rearrangement joins TRBV19 to TRBJ2-1; the match to TRBD2 covers 7 bases. The CDR3 runs to 13 residues. V lost 7 bases to trimming and J lost 9 bases; unmatched junction nucleotides: 9. In germline, CDR1 is LNHDA, CDR2 SQIVND (reference sequence).

The CDR3 DNA is TGTGCCAGCAGGGACAGTGGCGATGGCTACACCTTC. Protein sequence: CASRDSGDGYTF. The rearrangement joins TRBV7-2 to TRBJ1-2, with D tentatively TRBD1 (6 bases). The CDR3 is made up of 12 amino acids. The germline CDR1 and CDR2 sequences are SGHTA and FQGNSA. Trimming took 6 bases from V and 6 from J, leaving 11 bases between them.

This clonotype occurred a few times. This sequence joins TRBV6-2 or TRBV6-3 and TRBJ1-1; no clear D. The CDR3 covers 15 residues. V lost 2 bases to trimming and J lost 1 base, with 11 bases between them. CDR1 is MNHEY, CDR2 SVGEGT, per germline. CDR3 protein: CASSYGRKGNTEAFF. CDR3 coding DNA: TGTGCCAGCAGTTACGGGAGGAAGGGGAACACTGAAGCTTTCTTT.

V gene TRBV12-3 or TRBV12-4 combines with J gene TRBJ1-1; TRBD1 aligns across 10 bases. The trim removed 3 bases at V and 5 bases at J, leaving 9 bases unmatched. CDR3 size: 16 residues. This chain's CDR3 is CASSFRTGGRGTEAFF. The CDR3 DNA follows: TGTGCCAGCAGTTTTAGGACAGGGGGGAGAGGGACTGAAGCTTTCTTT.

The chain recombines TRBV3-1 with TRBJ1-2, with 7 positions matching TRBD1. Trimming cost V 4 bases and J 0 bases; bases outside gene matches: 8. CDR1 and CDR2 (germline): LGHDT, YNNKEL (reference sequence). This CDR3 is 16 amino acids long. The CDR3 DNA follows: TGTGCCAGCAGCCCTTACCGGACAGGTCCTAACTATGGCTACACCTTC. It encodes CASSPYRTGPNYGYTF.

This clonotype was seen at least ten times. The chain joins TRBV7-3 to TRBJ1-3, with D possibly matching TRBD1 (6 bases). Germline-derived CDR1 and CDR2 are SGHTA and FQGTGA. Trimming took 5 bases from V and 4 from J, leaving 15 bases between them. This CDR3 comprises 15 residues. CDR3 bases: TGTGCCAGCAGCCCAGCGGGGGGCGAAGGAAACACCATATATTTT. Translating it yields CASSPAGGEGNTIYF.

J is TRBJ1-1 and V is TRBV6-5, with 9 positions matching TRBD1. Trimming at V came to 4 bases and at J to 1 base, leaving 4 bases not matched to a gene. The CDR3 loop spans 15 amino acids. CDR1 is MNHEY and CDR2 is SVGAGI in the germline V gene. The CDR3 spells CASSFGTGSNTEAFF. The DNA of the CDR3 is TGTGCCAGCAGTTTTGGGACAGGGTCGAACACTGAAGCTTTCTTT.

About this clonotype: A junction boundary mismatches the germline segment, possibly from a read error. The chain couples TRBV7-9 to TRBJ2-1; unclear D gene. Germline V gene sequence: CDR1 SEHNR, CDR2 FQNEAQ (reference sequence). CDR3 length: 11 residues. As DNA, the CDR3 is TGTGCCAGCAGCTTCTACAATGCGCAGTTCTTC. This sequence encodes CASSFYNAQFF.

The CDR3 region has the DNA TGTGCCAGCAGTTTATCTTGGGGCGGGAACACTGAAGCTTTCTTT. Protein: CASSLSWGGNTEAFF. V usage is TRBV27 and J usage is TRBJ1-1, with D tentatively TRBD1 (5 bases). The CDR3 length is 15 residues. The V gene lost 0 bases and the J gene lost 1 base, with 9 bases spanning the gap. Germline CDR1 MNHEY, CDR2 SMNVEV (reference sequence).

The chain employs TRBV27 and TRBJ2-7; unclear D gene. The CDR3 consists of 15 residues. The germline gives CDR1 MNHEY, CDR2 SMNVEV (reference sequence). Trimming cost V 6 bases and J 0 bases, with 15 bases left between them. The CDR3 DNA reads TGTGCCAGCAGAGAACCAAAAGGAAGCTCCTACGAGCAGTACTTC. Translated, it gives CASREPKGSSYEQYF.

This clonotype was counted between two and nine times. The V and J genes are TRBV20-1 and TRBJ2-7, with 8 bases aligning to TRBD1. This CDR3 region has 15 residues. CDR1 is DFQATT and CDR2 is SNEGSKA in the germline V gene (reference sequence). V shed 0 bases, J shed 6 bases, and the junction held 10 bases outside the gene matches. CDR3 residues: CSARDRRTGIAEQYF. DNA for the CDR3: TGCAGTGCTAGAGATCGTCGGACAGGGATCGCCGAGCAGTACTTC.